This TCR delta chain is from a study of gamma-delta chains in newborns, infants, children. On the study more broadly: Microbial exposure reportedly drives polyclonal innate γδ T cell expansion after birth.

Trimming at V came to 3 bases and at J to 0 bases, leaving 12 bases not matched to a gene. CDR1 and CDR2 from the germline V gene are GEAIGNYY and EKD. The CDR3 totals 18 residues. This clone has a handful of counts. Within the sample, other DNA sequences also encode this same CDR3. TCRdb re-processed the reads via CATT. Among approximately 5,000 delta-chain clones listed, approximately 3.3% were seen once. The clonotype comes from a child who was a newborn, infant or young child, either healthy, febrile or measles-vaccinated (not recorded which). The rearrangement uses TRDV2 and TRDJ1; 10 nucleotides align to TRDD3. Material: blood. The CDR3 loop is CACDPLGGGYPYTDKLIF. The CDR3 DNA follows: TGTGCCTGTGACCCCCTTGGTGGGGGATACCCTTACACCGATAAACTCATCTTT.